These 10 T cell receptor beta chains came from one sample sequenced in a study of CD8 T cells in ankylosing spondylitis. One entry per CDR3 protein results from TCRdb running MiXCR on the 5' RACE reads. The table records approximately 140,000 distinct CDR3 sequences, around 45% of them present only once. Input material: synovial fluid, either unsorted or a sorted T cell fraction (not recorded which). All receptors come from a male donor with ankylosing spondylitis.

V usage is TRBV20-1 and J usage is TRBJ2-3, with unresolved D. Germline loops: CDR1 DFQATT, CDR2 SNEGSKA (reference sequence). V was clipped by 2 bases and J by 2 bases, with 11 bases between them. This CDR3 has 14 residues. The CDR3 DNA sequence: TGCAGTGCTAGAACCAGCAGACCCACAGATACGCAGTATTTT. Encoded protein: CSARTSRPTDTQYF.

The table lists this clonotype with a few counts. V and J are TRBV7-9 and TRBJ1-1; D remains unclear. CDR1 is SEHNR, CDR2 FQNEAQ, per germline (reference sequence). CDR3 size: 13 residues. V was pared by 6 bases and J by 1 base, with 9 bases between. CDR3: CASRRGENTEAFF. CDR3 DNA sequence: TGTGCCAGCAGGCGAGGTGAGAACACTGAAGCTTTCTTT.

The rearrangement uses TRBV10-3 and TRBJ1-2, with no clear D. This CDR3 contains 15 residues. V was clipped by 6 bases and J by 0 bases, with 14 bases between them. The germline gives CDR1 ENHRY, CDR2 SYGVKD. The CDR3 sequence is CAIRPSREPNYGYTF. In nucleotides, the CDR3 is TGTGCCATCAGGCCCTCGCGGGAGCCTAACTATGGCTACACCTTC.

The V call is TRBV7-9, the J call TRBJ1-5; 8 positions match TRBD1. Germline V gives CDR1 SEHNR, CDR2 FQNEAQ (reference sequence). V shed 1 base and J 3 bases; nucleotides not matched to a gene: 5. The length of the CDR3 is 16 residues. The CDR3 nucleotides are TGTGCCAGCAGCTTAGGACCGACAGGGGACAATCAGCCCCAGCATTTT. Protein product: CASSLGPTGDNQPQHF. Filled out from reference TRBV7-9 and TRBJ1-5, the complete variable domain reads DTGVSQNPRHKITKRGQNVTFRCDPISEHNRLYWYRQTLGQGPEFLTYFQNEAQLEKSRLLSDRFSAERPKGSFSTLEIQRTEQGDSAMYLCASSLGPTGDNQPQHFGDGTRLSIL.

This chain links TRBV29-1 with TRBJ2-2; D is possibly TRBD2 (5 bases). Germline CDR1 and CDR2: SQVTM and ANQGSEA. Trimming stripped 4 bases from V and 4 bases from J, with 10 bases between. The CDR3 covers 13 residues. The chain's CDR3 is CSVVSGSTGELFF. CDR3 in DNA: TGCAGCGTTGTGTCGGGGAGCACCGGGGAGCTGTTTTTT.

This clonotype has a count of ten or more. The CDR3 nucleotides are TGTGCCAGCAGCTTAAACGGTTCACCCCTCCACTTT. The encoded protein is CASSLNGSPLHF. The rearrangement joins TRBV7-3 to TRBJ1-6, with D uncertain. V lost 1 base and J 9 bases, leaving 4 bases between the germline ends. In germline, CDR1 is SGHTA, CDR2 FQGTGA. This CDR3 comprises 12 residues.

The chain couples TRBV10-3 to TRBJ2-1, with D possibly being TRBD1 (6 bases). Germline V gene lookup returns CDR1 ENHRY and CDR2 SYGVKD. The CDR3 extends over 17 amino acids. V was shortened by 2 bases and J by 1 base, with 15 bases between the two germline ends. Written as DNA, the CDR3 is TGTGCCATCAGTGAGGAGTGGGACATCTTTTCCTACAATGAGCAGTTCTTC. Encoded protein: CAISEEWDIFSYNEQFF.

This clonotype was seen only a few times. CDR3 nucleotide sequence: TGTGCCAGCAGCCGAGTTGGGGCATGGAACACTGAAGCTTTCTTT. Amino acids: CASSRVGAWNTEAFF. The chain carries TRBV11-1 and TRBJ1-1; a possible D gene is TRBD1 (5 bases). CDR3 length: 15 residues. With 5 bases removed from V and 1 base from J, the gap between germline ends came to 14 bases. Germline V gene data show CDR1 as SGHAT and CDR2 as FQDESV (reference sequence).

This clonotype was counted ten times or more. This chain connects TRBV9 to TRBJ1-1, with D perhaps matching TRBD1 (5 bases). V was pared by 4 bases and J by 1 base, with 11 bases between. The CDR3 runs to 14 residues. Germline V gene data show CDR1 as SGDLS and CDR2 as YYNGEE. The CDR3 loop is CASSFSTENTEAFF. CDR3 nucleotide sequence: TGTGCCAGCAGCTTTTCGACAGAGAACACTGAAGCTTTCTTT.

The CDR3 sequence is CASRLHGDGSTEAFF. CDR3 nucleotides: TGTGCCAGCAGACTTCACGGGGACGGGAGCACTGAAGCTTTCTTT. The V call is TRBV6-4, the J call TRBJ1-1; possible D gene TRBD1, 5 bases. The CDR3 is made up of 15 amino acids. The germline V gene has CDR1 MRHNA and CDR2 SNTAGT. V gave up 6 bases and J gave up 4 bases, with 18 bases separating them.